This note documents a single T cell receptor (beta chain) sequence. Its antigen has not been determined. No base-level quality is on record; no much larger clone is a single base apart. Separate from the approximately 670-subject first cohort, the validation cohort of 95 to 150 subjects was the group to which the donors belonged. The record originates from a study of cytomegalovirus exposure and HLA in healthy donors (dated by TCRdb to 2015 to 2018). For context, the study as a whole: According to a later analysis, one platform produced both the approximately 110 validation repertoires and the roughly 650 repertoires of the first cohort. The study combined high-throughput TCR immunosequencing, statistical association of individual TCRs with disease status, and machine learning to predict cytomegalovirus infection status. The study aimed to test whether signatures of past pathogen exposure could be identified by cataloging public T cell receptors. Besides the first cohort of roughly 640 subjects, a separate validation cohort made up of roughly 130 different subjects was used.

The CDR3 numbers 15 residues from cysteine through phenylalanine. The sequence is cut down to CDR3 DNA, 45 bases in frame from base 1. The germline V gene provides CDR1 SGHAT and CDR2 FQNNGV. V is trimmed back by 3 bases and J by 4 bases, and the junction contains 3 bases that no gene match accounts for. What the work shows at the level of the full study, not this receptor alone: The classifier was reported to diagnose cytomegalovirus status with high specificity and sensitivity in both the original and validation cohorts. In the study, around 150 TCR beta chains were listed as associated with cytomegalovirus. Across donors, most TCR sequences were observed very rarely, whereas some public TCRs were present in many individuals. In a later analysis, TCRs clustered in the first cohort were found to also tend to co-occur in the approximately 110 validation repertoires, with roughly 93% of cluster scores above 0. A later analysis lacked HLA typing for the validation cohort, so it scored co-occurrence in that cohort across all 110 or so repertoires. According to the authors, the approach could potentially be generalized to other disease states and immunological phenotypes. In vitro tests confirmed that a few of the cytomegalovirus-associated TCR beta chains recognize cytomegalovirus antigens.

The library was built by means of the immunoSEQ multiplex PCR assay. Processing in the source paper ran as follows. A statistical classification framework was built to diagnose cytomegalovirus status from the catalog of TCR beta chain sequences. TCRdb took this table from immuneACCESS and kept in-frame rearrangements with V and J called. Such tables lack part of the clones; where checked against another copy, unresolved V genes explain under half of the gap, and the rest is unexplained. V and J calls and clone size are given by that table; D and trimming were obtained from the DNA. The sample table contains tens of thousands of clones; only one count was recorded for about 92% of them. The ten top clones hold roughly 8.4% of the sample.

Source material: PBMCs. The receptor was derived from a woman younger than 30 in good health and CMV-seropositive. Recombination connected TRBV11-2 to TRBJ2-6; TRBD2 aligns with 7 central bases. The CDR3 in this case is CASSFRGDGANVLTF. The nucleotide sequence reads as follows: TGTGCCAGCAGCTTCCGGGGGGACGGGGCCAACGTCCTGACTTTC.